This TCR beta chain was observed in a study of response to subunit inactivated influenza vaccine. Study-level results: T cells newly recruited by each seasonal influenza vaccination are few, the authors suggested.

One entry per CDR3 protein, called by TCRdb with MiXCR from the RT-PCR reads. Among almost 600,000 distinct CDR3 sequences, 14% were seen once, and the ten largest hold 11%. J gave up 8 bases and V 3 bases, and 5 bases lay outside the gene matches. The CDR3 has 14 amino acids. Many counts were recorded for this clonotype. The antigen remains undetermined. The sequence came from a man aged 50 to 59 who received an inactivated influenza vaccine. The rearrangement links TRBV12-3 or TRBV12-4 to TRBJ2-1; 9 nucleotides agree with TRBD1. The starting material was PBMCs from blood, obtained approximately 12 days after vaccination. CDR3 sequence reads: CASSFTGGLDEQFF. CDR3 in DNA: TGTGCCAGCAGTTTCACAGGGGGCCTCGATGAGCAGTTCTTC.